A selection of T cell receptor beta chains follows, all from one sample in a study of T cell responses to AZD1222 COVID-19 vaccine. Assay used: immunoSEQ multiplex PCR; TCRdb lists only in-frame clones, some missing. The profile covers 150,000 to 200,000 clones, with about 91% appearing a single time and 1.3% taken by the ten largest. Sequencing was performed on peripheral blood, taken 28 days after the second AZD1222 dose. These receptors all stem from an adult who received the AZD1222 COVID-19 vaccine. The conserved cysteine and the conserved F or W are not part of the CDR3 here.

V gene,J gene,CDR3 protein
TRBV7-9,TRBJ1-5,ASSSGVSPQH
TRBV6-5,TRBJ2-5,ASSSATGRGTQY
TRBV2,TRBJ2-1,ASGDTRTGSDRERF
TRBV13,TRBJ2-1,ASSLVLGDEQF
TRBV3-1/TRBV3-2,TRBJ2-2,ASSQWDGVGELF
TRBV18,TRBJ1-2,ASSQPGQGAVGYT
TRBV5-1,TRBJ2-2,ASSSLQGGSTGELF
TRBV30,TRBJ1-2,AWSVRFGESYT
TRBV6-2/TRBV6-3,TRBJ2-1,ASSKGIYNEQF
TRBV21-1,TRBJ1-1,ASSKGQGGGDTEAF
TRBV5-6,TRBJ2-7,ASSPTGIQHEQY
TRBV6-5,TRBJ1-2,ASSYSTGNYGYT
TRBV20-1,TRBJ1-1,SASPTDRAFILEAF
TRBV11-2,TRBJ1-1,ASSLGTGNTEAF
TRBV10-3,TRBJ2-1,AISDTLGHEQF
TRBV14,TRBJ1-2,ASSQGQGYGYT
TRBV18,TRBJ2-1,ASSPTLAGARYNEQF
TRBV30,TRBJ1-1,AWSSWTDTEAF
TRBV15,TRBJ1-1,ATSRQGAGTEAF
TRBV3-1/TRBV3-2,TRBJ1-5,ASSQDGDQPQH
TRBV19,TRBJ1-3,ASSIPQGVRGNTIY
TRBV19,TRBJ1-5,ASSWGRSNQPQH
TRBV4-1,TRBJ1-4,ASSQDGPGVEKLF
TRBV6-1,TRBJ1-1,ASSGGTGVWNTEAF
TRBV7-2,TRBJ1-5,ASSLGGAGINQPQH
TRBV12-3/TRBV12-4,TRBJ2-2,ASSPPPGELF
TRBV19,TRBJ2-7,ASSGDPGSASYEQY
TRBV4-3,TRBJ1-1,ASSQARGPTGTEAF
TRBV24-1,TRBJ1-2,ATSRGDSYGYT